This T cell receptor (beta chain) was found in a study of shared clonotypes between healthy human individuals. For the study at large: Per-donor plates numbered three CD4 naive, three CD4 memory, two CD8 naive and one CD8 memory.

Notes on this clone: Its antigen remains unknown.

Points from the study as a whole: A few donors shared 4.5% to 6.5% of their naive CD4 clonotypes.

The germline gives CDR1 SGDLS, CDR2 YYNGEE. This CDR3 has 13 amino acids. Trimming took 4 bases from V and 7 from J, leaving 14 bases between them. Cells designated naive CD8 were CD45RO-negative and were positively selected for CCR7, with terminally differentiated effector memory CD45RA+ cells excluded. Splitting of each subset's genomic DNA was done evenly across several immunoSEQ plates. Sorted-subset replicate PCR reactions contained roughly 200 ng DNA, corresponding to 29,000 or so T cell genomes. Profiled with immunoSEQ multiplex PCR; TCRdb holds only in-frame clones, not every one. The table records approximately 2,200,000 clones, approximately 94% of them present only once.

The receptor was isolated from a man aged 18 to 30 in good health. Some clones in this sample may be carry-over from other donors' samples. Input material: naive CD8+ T cells from PBMCs. The chain joins TRBV9 to TRBJ2-5, with D uncertain. The CDR3 bases are TGTGCCAGCAGCTTGGGATCACACGGGACCCAGTACTTC. It specifies CASSLGSHGTQYF.